A single sample is the source of the 3 T cell receptor beta chains below, sequenced in a study of Ad26.COV2.S vaccination and SARS-CoV-2 variants. Profiling relied on immunoSEQ multiplex PCR, and the TCRdb table lists in-frame clones only, not all of them. Of about 350,000 clones listed, around 83% were seen once; the top ten hold 2.5% to 3.5%. Indicated treatment: about 20 received Ad26.COV2.S at low or high dose, single or two shots; about 5 received placebo; per-sample allocation not given. Samples came from day 63 after the first vaccine or placebo injection. This specimen consisted of peripheral blood, obtained in a trial of Ad26.COV2.S vaccine versus placebo. Source of these receptors: a person between 18 and 60 years old who received the Ad26.COV2.S COVID-19 vaccine or a placebo.

This clone has more than one count but fewer than ten. This chain joins TRBV27 and TRBJ2-7; 9 positions agree with TRBD2. This CDR3 contains 14 residues. Germline assignment: CDR1 MNHEY and CDR2 SMNVEV (reference sequence). Unmatched junction bases numbered 6, after V lost 3 bases and J lost 6 bases. CDR3 sequence reads: CASSFVAGVAEQYF. DNA for the CDR3: TGTGCCAGCAGTTTTGTAGCGGGAGTAGCCGAGCAGTACTTC.

V usage is TRBV27 and J usage is TRBJ2-2, with D hard to call. V gave up 1 base and J gave up 0 bases, with 6 bases separating them. The germline V gene has CDR1 MNHEY and CDR2 SMNVEV (reference sequence). The CDR3 totals 15 residues. The CDR3 coding sequence is TGTGCCAGCAGTTTATTCATCCCGAACACCGGGGAGCTGTTTTTT. This codes for CASSLFIPNTGELFF.

This chain connects TRBV7-2 to TRBJ2-7; TRBD1 aligns across 9 bases. The V gene end was trimmed by 4 bases and the J gene end by 9 bases; junction bases not matched to a gene: 10. Germline assignment: CDR1 SGHTA and CDR2 FQGNSA. CDR3 length: 14 residues. CDR3 bases: TGTGCCAGCAGCTCCCCGGCGGACAGGGGACCGCAGTACTTC. Its translation: CASSSPADRGPQYF.